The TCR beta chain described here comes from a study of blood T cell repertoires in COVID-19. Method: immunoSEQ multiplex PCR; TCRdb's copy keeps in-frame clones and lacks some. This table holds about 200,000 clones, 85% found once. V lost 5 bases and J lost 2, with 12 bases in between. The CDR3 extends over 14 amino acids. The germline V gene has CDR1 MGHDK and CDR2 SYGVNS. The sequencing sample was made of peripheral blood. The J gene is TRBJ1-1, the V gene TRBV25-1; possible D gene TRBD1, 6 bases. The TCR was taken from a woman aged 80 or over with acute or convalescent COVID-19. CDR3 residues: CASSRPGANTEAFF. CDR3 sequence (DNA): TGTGCCAGCAGTCGCCCAGGGGCTAACACTGAAGCTTTCTTT.